These 26 T cell receptor beta chains were sequenced from one sample in a study of blood T cell repertoires in COVID-19. Clones were read by immunoSEQ multiplex PCR, and TCRdb kept only the in-frame ones, dropping some. The repertoire holds 200,000 to 250,000 clones, roughly 87% seen once, with approximately 12% in the top ten. The sequenced material came from peripheral blood. The receptor set was obtained from a woman aged 18-29 years who had recovered from COVID-19.

The J gene is TRBJ2-1, the V gene TRBV4-2; 8 bases match TRBD2. This CDR3 has 13 residues. CDR1 and CDR2 from the germline V gene are LGHNA and YNFKEQ. Trimming removed 0 bases from V and 15 bases from J; junction bases left unmatched: 7. The CDR3 nucleotides read TGTGCCAGCAGCCAAGAGGGGCTAGCGGGTCCGTTCTTC. Translating gives CASSQEGLAGPFF.

The chain recombines TRBV5-4 with TRBJ2-1; 7 bases are a match to TRBD2. The germline CDR1 and CDR2 sequences are SGHNT and YYREEE (reference sequence). V lost 3 bases to trimming and J lost 6 bases; unmatched junction nucleotides: 9. CDR3 size: 15 residues. CDR3 region: CASSSSGNPINEQFF. In nucleotides, the CDR3 is TGTGCCAGCAGCTCCAGCGGGAACCCAATCAATGAGCAGTTCTTC.

This CDR3 is CAWAANYGYTF. CDR3 coding DNA: TGTGCCTGGGCGGCTAACTATGGCTACACCTTC. The rearrangement joins TRBV30 to TRBJ1-2, with unresolved D. Trimming stripped 5 bases from V and 0 bases from J, with 4 bases between. CDR1 is GTSNPN and CDR2 is SVGIG in the germline V gene (reference sequence). This CDR3 comprises 11 residues.

This chain uses TRBV9 with TRBJ2-1, with D possibly matching TRBD2 (5 bases). Germline assignment: CDR1 SGDLS and CDR2 YYNGEE. CDR3 size: 16 residues. V was clipped by 0 bases and J by 0 bases, with 10 bases between them. CDR3 sequence reads: CASSVGSAGSYNEQFF. The CDR3 DNA reads TGTGCCAGCAGCGTAGGTTCGGCGGGCTCCTACAATGAGCAGTTCTTC.

This chain joins TRBV25-1 and TRBJ2-5, with 12 bases fitting TRBD2. This CDR3 is built from 16 residues. V gave up 5 bases and J gave up 5 bases; unmatched junction bases: 9. Germline V gene data show CDR1 as MGHDK and CDR2 as SYGVNS. CDR3 DNA sequence: TGTGCCAGCAGTCCTCGGACTAGCGGGAACGAGGAGACCCAGTACTTC. This encodes CASSPRTSGNEETQYF.

The chain links TRBV10-3 to TRBJ1-2; possibly TRBD1 for D (6 bases). This CDR3 comprises 18 residues. CDR1 is ENHRY, CDR2 SYGVKD, per germline. Between the trimmed V and J ends, which lost 5 bases and 4 bases, there was a span of 26 bases. The CDR3 region is CAISSLTGRTNDGYGYTF. In DNA, the CDR3 is TGTGCCATCAGTAGCCTAACAGGGCGAACGAACGACGGCTATGGCTACACCTTC.

J is TRBJ1-1 and V is TRBV5-1; the D gene is possibly TRBD1 (6 bases). The CDR3 is 15 amino acids. V was pared by 0 bases and J by 1 base, with 10 bases between. Germline values: CDR1 SGHRS, CDR2 YFSETQ. CDR3 in amino acids: CASSLGTGKNTEAFF. As DNA, the CDR3 is TGCGCCAGCAGCTTGGGTACAGGGAAGAACACTGAAGCTTTCTTT.

This chain uses TRBV10-3 with TRBJ1-2; D gene unclear. CDR1 is ENHRY and CDR2 is SYGVKD in the germline V gene. V was pared by 11 bases and J by 2 bases, with 15 bases between. CDR3 length: 13 residues. The CDR3 sequence is CALSVERNYGYTF. CDR3 in DNA: TGTGCCCTGAGTGTGGAGAGAAACTATGGCTACACCTTC.

The chain employs TRBV4-2 and TRBJ2-3, with 8 bases matching TRBD2. The V gene end was trimmed by 3 bases and the J gene end by 0 bases; junction bases not matched to a gene: 5. CDR1 and CDR2 (germline): LGHNA, YNFKEQ. The CDR3 is 16 residues long. CDR3: CASSQGSGDSTDTQYF. CDR3 bases: TGTGCCAGCAGCCAGGGTAGCGGGGACAGCACAGATACGCAGTATTTT.

This chain links TRBV4-1 with TRBJ2-3; TRBD1 matches at 8 bases. This CDR3 is 16 amino acids long. Losses at the gene ends were 4 bases for V and 2 bases for J; bases not matched to a gene: 8. The germline V gene encodes CDR1 MGHRA and CDR2 YSYEKL. The CDR3 DNA is TGCGCCAGCAGCCTCTATAGGGACAGGACCACAGATACGCAGTATTTT. Protein product: CASSLYRDRTTDTQYF.

This clone was recorded once. The chain couples TRBV7-6 to TRBJ2-3, with 8 bases matching TRBD2. The junction had 5 bases not matched to a gene; V was cut back by 3 bases and J by 0 bases. The CDR3 extends over 16 amino acids. From germline, CDR1 is SGHVS and CDR2 FNYEAQ. The CDR3 coding sequence is TGTGCCAGCAGCTTTACAAGCGGGAGTAGCACAGATACGCAGTATTTT. Its protein product is CASSFTSGSSTDTQYF.

The chain employs TRBV4-2 and TRBJ2-1, with 9 bases that match TRBD2. Germline loops: CDR1 LGHNA, CDR2 YNFKEQ. V gave up 4 bases and J gave up 7 bases; unmatched junction bases: 14. The CDR3 consists of 17 residues. DNA for the CDR3: TGTGCCAGCAGCCGACAATACGGGCGGGAGGGCCAAAATGAGCAGTTCTTC. Its translation: CASSRQYGREGQNEQFF.

This chain's CDR3 is CASSLELEGVQFF. The DNA of the CDR3 is TGTGCCAGCAGCTTAGAGCTCGAGGGGGTGCAGTTCTTC. The rearrangement uses TRBV7-6 and TRBJ2-1, with a tentative D call TRBD1 (6 bases). The CDR3 totals 13 residues. Germline CDR1 reads SGHVS; CDR2 reads FNYEAQ. Between the trimmed V and J ends, which lost 1 base and 12 bases, there was a span of 13 bases.

This chain connects TRBV6-2 or TRBV6-3 to TRBJ1-1, with D tentatively TRBD1 (6 bases). CDR3 length equals 15 residues. The germline V gene has CDR1 MNHEY and CDR2 SVGEGT. Trimming cost V 0 bases and J 5 bases, with 13 bases left between them. The CDR3 sequence: CASSYSFGGATEAFF. The CDR3 bases are TGTGCCAGCAGTTACTCGTTTGGGGGCGCGACTGAAGCTTTCTTT.

The J gene is TRBJ1-4, the V gene TRBV7-2, with D unclear. This CDR3 has 14 residues. Germline loops: CDR1 SGHTA, CDR2 FQGNSA. V gave up 5 bases and J gave up 6 bases, with 13 bases separating them. This CDR3 reads CASSIGVAYEKLFF. The CDR3 region has the DNA TGTGCCAGCAGCATCGGGGTGGCTTATGAAAAACTGTTTTTT.

The rearrangement uses TRBV28 and TRBJ1-6, with D hard to call. Trimming removed 1 base at V and 11 bases at J, with 12 bases between. Germline V gives CDR1 MDHEN, CDR2 SYDVKM. This CDR3 contains 14 residues. CDR3 sequence (DNA): TGTGCCAGCAGTTTATACTCCCTCCCACCACCCCTCCACTTT. It is translated as CASSLYSLPPPLHF.

The chain links TRBV5-6 to TRBJ2-5, with 14 bases that match TRBD2. V lost 2 bases, J lost 5 bases, and 5 bases stayed unmatched. This CDR3 spans 16 amino acids. Germline V gene data show CDR1 as SGHDT and CDR2 as YYEEEE. The CDR3 sequence: CASSFGLAGGSETQYF. The CDR3 DNA sequence: TGTGCCAGCAGCTTCGGACTAGCGGGAGGATCTGAGACCCAGTACTTC.

This rearrangement joins TRBV2 to TRBJ2-5; TRBD2 might be the D (6 bases). The CDR3 is made up of 19 amino acids. CDR1 is SNHLY and CDR2 is FYNNEI in the germline V gene. Trimming stripped 4 bases from V and 0 bases from J, with 24 bases between. CDR3 in DNA: TGTGCCAGCAGTGGACGTAGCGGAAACCCACACCGCTACCAAGAGACCCAGTACTTC. It translates to CASSGRSGNPHRYQETQYF.

J is TRBJ2-1 and V is TRBV9, with 12 bases aligning to TRBD2. CDR1 is SGDLS, CDR2 YYNGEE, per germline. J was trimmed by 4 bases and V by 0 bases; bases with no gene match: 5. The CDR3 extends over 17 amino acids. CDR3 amino acids: CASSVGLAGAGYNEQFF. CDR3 nucleotides: TGTGCCAGCAGCGTAGGACTAGCGGGAGCGGGGTACAATGAGCAGTTCTTC.

This clone was seen a handful of times. The junction does not match germline at one end; this may be a read error. The rearrangement links TRBV7-6 to TRBJ1-1; no firm D call. The CDR3 loop spans 10 amino acids. Per the germline V gene, CDR1 is SGHVS and CDR2 is FNYEAQ. The chain's CDR3 is CASSLGGPSF. The CDR3 coding sequence is TGTGCCAGCAGCTTGGGTGGGCCCTCTTTT. Looking up the rest from reference TRBV7-6 and TRBJ1-1 gives the full variable domain: GAGVSQSPRYKVTKRGQDVALRCDPISGHVSLYWYRQALGQGPEFLTYFNYEAQQDKSGLPNDRFSAERPEGSISTLTIQRTEQRDSAMYRCASSLGGPSFGQGTRLTVV.

The chain joins TRBV25-1 to TRBJ1-4; D may be TRBD1 (6 bases). Germline V lookup: CDR1 MGHDK, CDR2 SYGVNS. V dropped 6 bases and J dropped 5 bases, with 16 bases sitting between them. The CDR3 has 15 amino acids. CDR3 in DNA: TGTGCCAGCAGCGGTGACAGGCCCCGGAATGAAAAACTGTTTTTT. Its translation is CASSGDRPRNEKLFF.

The chain employs TRBV2 and TRBJ2-7, with unresolved D. This CDR3 is built from 10 residues. Germline CDR1 is SNHLY and CDR2 is FYNNEI. Between the trimmed V and J ends, which lost 6 bases and 2 bases, there was a span of 2 bases. The DNA for the CDR3 is TGTGCCAGCAGCACCTACGAGCAGTACTTC. This sequence encodes CASSTYEQYF. The variable domain in full, completed from reference TRBV2 and TRBJ2-7, reads EPEVTQTPSHQVTQMGQEVILRCVPISNHLYFYWYRQILGQKVEFLVSFYNNEISEKSEIFDDQFSVERPDGSNFTLKIRSTKLEDSAMYFCASSTYEQYFGPGTRLTVT.

V and J are TRBV5-1 and TRBJ1-1; possible D gene TRBD1, 6 bases. Germline V gene sequence: CDR1 SGHRS, CDR2 YFSETQ. This CDR3 contains 16 residues. Trimming left V 3 bases short and J 2 bases short, with 17 bases between. CDR3 nucleotide sequence: TGCGCCAGCAGCTCATTCAACAGGGTAGGAAACACTGAAGCTTTCTTT. This codes for CASSSFNRVGNTEAFF.

CDR3 bases: TGTGCCAGCAGTGGCGGAAGACAGGGAAGGGGGGATAGTGAGCAGTTCTTC. As protein: CASSGGRQGRGDSEQFF. The chain recombines TRBV25-1 with TRBJ2-1, with D possibly being TRBD1 (7 bases). The CDR3 has 17 residues. In germline, CDR1 is MGHDK, CDR2 SYGVNS. Trimming pared 4 bases from V and 9 bases from J, leaving 25 bases between.

The chain links TRBV4-3 to TRBJ2-5; 7 bases fit TRBD1. CDR1 and CDR2 (germline): LGHNA, YSLEER. With V trimmed by 3 bases and J by 4 bases, 2 bases remained unmatched. CDR3 length: 13 residues. The CDR3 bases are TGCGCCAGCAGCCAGAGACAGGGAGAGACCCAGTACTTC. It translates to CASSQRQGETQYF.

The CDR3 region is CAWSLAGVEQYF. CDR3 DNA: TGTGCCTGGAGTCTCGCCGGGGTCGAGCAGTACTTC. The chain combines TRBV30 with TRBJ2-7, with D possibly TRBD2 on 5 matching bases. The V end lost 2 bases, the J end lost 6 bases, and 11 bases lay between the germline ends. Per the germline V gene, CDR1 is GTSNPN and CDR2 is SVGIG (reference sequence). The CDR3 has 12 amino acids.